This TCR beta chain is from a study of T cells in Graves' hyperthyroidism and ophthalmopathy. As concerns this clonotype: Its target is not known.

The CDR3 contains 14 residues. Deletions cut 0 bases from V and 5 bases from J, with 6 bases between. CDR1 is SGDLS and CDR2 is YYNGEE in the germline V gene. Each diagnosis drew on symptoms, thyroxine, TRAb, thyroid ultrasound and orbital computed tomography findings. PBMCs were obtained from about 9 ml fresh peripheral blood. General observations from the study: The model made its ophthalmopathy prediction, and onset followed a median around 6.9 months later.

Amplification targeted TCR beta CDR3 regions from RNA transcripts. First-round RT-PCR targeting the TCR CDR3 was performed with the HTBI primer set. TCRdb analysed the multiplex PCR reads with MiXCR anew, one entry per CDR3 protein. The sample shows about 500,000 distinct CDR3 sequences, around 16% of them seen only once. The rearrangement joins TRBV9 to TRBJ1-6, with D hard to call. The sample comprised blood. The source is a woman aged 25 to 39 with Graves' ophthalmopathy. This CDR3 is CASSVGSNNSPLHF. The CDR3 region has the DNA TGTGCCAGCAGCGTAGGGTCTAATAATTCACCCCTCCACTTT. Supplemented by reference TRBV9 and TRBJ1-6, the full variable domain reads DSGVTQTPKHLITATGQRVTLRCSPRSGDLSVYWYQQSLDQGLQFLIQYYNGEERAKGNILERFSAQQFPDLHSELNLSSLELGDSALYFCASSVGSNNSPLHFGNGTRLTVT.